The sequence of this T cell receptor beta chain was determined in a study of metastatic and nonmetastatic thyroid tumors. In the study overall: Repertoire comparison spanned blood and tumor or nodule tissue of malignant and benign thyroid patients. Study outcomes and limitations: In blood and tumor, TCR beta diversity was reportedly significantly higher in malignant thyroid tumors than in benign nodules.

This clone has a handful of counts. Its cognate antigen is unknown. The CDR3 is made up of 16 amino acids. Germline lookup yields CDR1 MRHNA and CDR2 SNTAGT. V lost 0 bases to trimming and J lost 8 bases, with 17 bases between them. Prior to thyroid surgery, none of the patients had received any treatment. In the source study's methods: Construction of a distant-metastasis classifier for papillary thyroid cancer relied on CDR3 differences across clinicopathological groups. TCRdb re-analyzed the PCR reads using MiXCR. TCRdb's processing, not the study's, gives the V and J calls here. The top ten clones hold 5% to 7.5% of a sample with tens of thousands of clones, about 18% of them seen once.

The source material was blood. This chain connects TRBV6-4 to TRBJ2-1; D is perhaps TRBD2 (6 bases). The TCR comes from a male donor with papillary thyroid cancer or a benign thyroid nodule (not recorded which). Some clones in this sample may be carry-over from other donors' samples. The chain's CDR3 is CASSDSVGSDIHEQFF. The CDR3 bases are TGTGCCAGCAGTGACTCGGTCGGGAGTGATATTCATGAGCAGTTCTTC.